This TCR beta chain appears in the sequencing data of a study of T cell repertoires in cytomegalovirus infection. Study at large: Public TCR beta signatures marked donors with CMV infection and the matching HLA.

There are 15 residues in the CDR3. The trim removed 5 bases at V and 7 bases at J, leaving 5 bases unmatched. Germline V CDR1 and CDR2: MDHEN, SYDVKM. Regarding this clonotype: The antigen is undetermined.

General study results and limits: Ex vivo, HLA-C-restricted CMV-specific TCR beta clonotypes prevailed over the rest of the response. Individuals carrying CMV plus the relevant HLA were identified by cumulative frequency of public TCR beta families.

TCRdb reprocessed the reads with MiXCR, giving one entry per CDR3 protein. The sample lists about 740,000 distinct CDR3 sequences, 35% seen once, with under 3% in the top ten. This rearrangement joins TRBV28 to TRBJ2-2, with TRBD2 matching over 12 bases. Sample: PBMCs. This receptor was obtained from a human donor in good health (CMV status not recorded). Some clones in this sample may be carry-over from other donors' samples. The CDR3 DNA sequence: TGTGCCAGCAGTCTTCTAGCGGGAGGGGACGGGGAGCTGTTTTTT. Residues: CASSLLAGGDGELFF. Combining the CDR3 with reference TRBV28 and TRBJ2-2 gives the whole variable domain DVKVTQSSRYLVKRTGEKVFLECVQDMDHENMFWYRQDPGLGLRLIYFSYDVKMKEKGDIPEGYSVSREKKERFSLILESASTNQTSMYLCASSLLAGGDGELFFGEGSRLTVL.